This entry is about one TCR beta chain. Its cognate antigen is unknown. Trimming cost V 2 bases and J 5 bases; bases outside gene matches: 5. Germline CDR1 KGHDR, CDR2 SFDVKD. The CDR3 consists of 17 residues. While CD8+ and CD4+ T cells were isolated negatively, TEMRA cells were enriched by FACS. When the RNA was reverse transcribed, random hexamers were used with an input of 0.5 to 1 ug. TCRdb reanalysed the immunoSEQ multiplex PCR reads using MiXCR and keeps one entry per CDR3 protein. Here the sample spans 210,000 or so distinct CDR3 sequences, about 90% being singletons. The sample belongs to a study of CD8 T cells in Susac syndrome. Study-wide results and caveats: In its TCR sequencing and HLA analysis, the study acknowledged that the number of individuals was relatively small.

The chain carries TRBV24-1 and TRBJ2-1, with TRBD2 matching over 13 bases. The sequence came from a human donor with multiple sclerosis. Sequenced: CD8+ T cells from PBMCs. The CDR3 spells CATSDSGGTSGDNEQFF. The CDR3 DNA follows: TGTGCCACCAGTGATTCAGGGGGGACTAGCGGGGACAATGAGCAGTTCTTC.